This T cell receptor (beta chain) derives from a study of blood T cell repertoires in COVID-19. Study summary: From the United States, Italy and Spain came samples of acute and convalescent COVID-19. T cells, B-cell-depleted T cells, or PBMCs provided the cDNA or gDNA that served as material.

Seattle patients were enrolled while actively infected and followed longitudinally. Germline V gene data show CDR1 as KGHSH and CDR2 as LQKENI. This CDR3 comprises 15 residues. V lost 3 bases, J lost 3 bases, and 11 bases lay in between. Methods used by the authors: For nucleated cells, counts were estimated from reference gene primer amplification. Clones were read by immunoSEQ multiplex PCR, and TCRdb kept only the in-frame ones, dropping some. V and J calls and clone size come straight from that table; D and trimming were deduced from the DNA. The table lists over 130,000 clones, roughly 84% of them singletons.

V is TRBV18 and J is TRBJ1-4; D is ambiguous. The TCR comes from a man aged 25 to 40 with COVID-19, enrolled during active disease. The sequenced sample was peripheral blood. This CDR3 is CASSPSRSSNEKLFF. In DNA, the CDR3 is TGTGCCAGCTCACCGTCCCGGAGCTCTAATGAAAAACTGTTTTTT. Full variable domain (remainder filled in from reference TRBV18 and TRBJ1-4): NAGVMQNPRHLVRRRGQEARLRCSPMKGHSHVYWYRQLPEEGLKFMVYLQKENIIDESGMPKERFSAEFPKEGPSILRIQQVVRGDSAAYFCASSPSRSSNEKLFFGSGTQLSVL.